Listed below are T cell receptor beta chains from one sample, sequenced in a study of OX40 agonist ivuxolimab in advanced cancers. The assay was immunoSEQ multiplex PCR, and TCRdb's table has in-frame clones only and misses some. The sample yields around 18,000 clones, about 87% seen once. This sample comprised CD4+ or CD8+ T cells sorted from blood, obtained in a trial of the OX40 agonist ivuxolimab. The receptor source for this set is an adult with an advanced solid tumor such as melanoma, head and neck, liver or kidney cancer. Both conserved end residues are part of each CDR3. Fields, in order: CDR3 DNA, CDR3 protein, J gene, clone size, D gene, V gene. D genes are given only for firm matches. The size of a clone is reported for some rows only, either as once, few or many, or as a class for expanded clones.

TGCGCCAGCAGAACCGGACCGAGCACAGATACGCAGTATTTT	CASRTGPSTDTQYF	TRBJ2-3	few	NA	TRBV5-1
TGTGCCAGCAGTGTACAGACCAATCAGCCCCAGCATTTT	CASSVQTNQPQHF	TRBJ1-5	NA	NA	TRBV27
TGTGCCAGCTCTCTCAGGGTTGGCAATCAGCCCCAGCATTTT	CASSLRVGNQPQHF	TRBJ1-5	NA	NA	TRBV28
TGTGCCAGCAGCCTTACAGGTTTACGAGATACGCAGTATTTT	CASSLTGLRDTQYF	TRBJ2-3	NA	NA	TRBV7-6
TGCAGCGTTGAAGGGAGGGAGGACTACAATGAGCAGTTCTTC	CSVEGREDYNEQFF	TRBJ2-1	NA	NA	TRBV29-1
TGTGCCAGCAGTTTATCGGCCTCCAATGAGCAGTTCTTC	CASSLSASNEQFF	TRBJ2-1	NA	NA	TRBV27
TGTGCCAGCAGTTTAGGGACAGGGGGCAATCAGCCCCAGCATTTT	CASSLGTGGNQPQHF	TRBJ1-5	NA	TRBD1	TRBV27
TGTGCCAGCAGCTTGAGTGCCCTCCCTGGAGAGCAGTACTTC	CASSLSALPGEQYF	TRBJ2-7	NA	NA	TRBV7-8
TGTGCAAGTCGCACAGACTTGACTAGCGGGAGGCCTAACGGCAATGAGCAGTTCTTC	CASRTDLTSGRPNGNEQFF	TRBJ2-1	NA	NA	TRBV12-2
TGTGCCAGCAGAGGGACAGGGAATGAAGCTTTCTTT	CASRGTGNEAFF	TRBJ1-1	NA	TRBD1	TRBV28
TGTGCCAGCAGTGCCAATACCGGGCGCTACGAGCAGTACTTC	CASSANTGRYEQYF	TRBJ2-7	NA	NA	TRBV27
TGTGCCAGCAGCGATCAGGGTGCTGGGGCCAACGTCCTGACTTTC	CASSDQGAGANVLTF	TRBJ2-6	NA	NA	TRBV2
TGTGCCAGCAGCCGAATTAGCACAGATACGCAGTATTTT	CASSRISTDTQYF	TRBJ2-3	NA	NA	TRBV14
TGTGCCAGCAGCTGGGAATGGTTAGCGGTCCAAGAGACCCAGTACTTC	CASSWEWLAVQETQYF	TRBJ2-5	NA	NA	TRBV5-5
TGTGCCAGCACCACCCGGGACACCACACTGGCCCCCCAAGAGACCCAGTACTTC	CASTTRDTTLAPQETQYF	TRBJ2-5	once	NA	TRBV28
TGTGCCAGCAATCCTAGCTCTGGAAACACCATATATTTT	CASNPSSGNTIYF	TRBJ1-3	NA	NA	TRBV6-6
TGTGCCAGCGTTGGGACAGTAGGTGAGCAGTACTTC	CASVGTVGEQYF	TRBJ2-7	once	TRBD1	TRBV28
TGTGCCAGTACCCGACAGGCTAACTATGGCTACACCTTC	CASTRQANYGYTF	TRBJ1-2	NA	NA	TRBV19
TGTGCCAGCAGTTACTCCCCGGGAGTGGGGGAGCTGTTTTTT	CASSYSPGVGELFF	TRBJ2-2	NA	NA	TRBV6-6
TGTGCCAGCAGTTTTGTCGGAGGGGGGGGCACTGAAGCTTTCTTT	CASSFVGGGGTEAFF	TRBJ1-1	NA	NA	TRBV28
TGTGCCTGGAGTGTGGCTGGGGAGCTGTTTTTT	CAWSVAGELFF	TRBJ2-2	NA	NA	TRBV30
TGTGCCAGCAGCTCGACTAGTCGGGGAAACATTCAGTACTTC	CASSSTSRGNIQYF	TRBJ2-4	NA	NA	TRBV6-5
TGCAGCGTTGTGTCAGGGGCTGGCTACACCTTC	CSVVSGAGYTF	TRBJ1-2	NA	NA	TRBV29-1
TGTGCCAGCAGCCCCGGGGGAGACTCTGGAAACACCATATATTTT	CASSPGGDSGNTIYF	TRBJ1-3	NA	NA	TRBV6-4
TGTGCCAGCAGCTTAGCTAGCGGATACAATGAGCAGTTCTTC	CASSLASGYNEQFF	TRBJ2-1	NA	TRBD2	TRBV5-6
TGTGCCAGTAGATCTTACAATGAGCAGTTCTTC	CASRSYNEQFF	TRBJ2-1	NA	NA	TRBV19
TGTGCCAGCAGTAACTTCCAGGGGAAGGAGCAGTACTTC	CASSNFQGKEQYF	TRBJ2-7	NA	NA	TRBV27
TGTGCCAGCAGTTTTAGGCGGACAGATAACAATGAGCAGTTCTTC	CASSFRRTDNNEQFF	TRBJ2-1	NA	NA	TRBV27
TGTGCCAGCAGCTTGTCAGGAGCTTATAGCAATCAGCCCCAGCATTTT	CASSLSGAYSNQPQHF	TRBJ1-5	NA	NA	TRBV5-5
TGTGCCAGTAGTATCCTCCAGGGGGGGACCTACGAGCAGTACTTC	CASSILQGGTYEQYF	TRBJ2-7	NA	NA	TRBV19
TGTGCCAGCACCCGGCCCAGGCTCCAAGAGACCCAGTACTTC	CASTRPRLQETQYF	TRBJ2-5	NA	NA	TRBV28
TGCGCCAGCAGCCCCCGGACTAGCGGGAGTGAGCAGTTCTTC	CASSPRTSGSEQFF	TRBJ2-1	NA	TRBD2	TRBV5-1
TGTGCCAGCAGTTTAATTTCTGCAGGGGGCCTCACAGATACGCAGTATTTT	CASSLISAGGLTDTQYF	TRBJ2-3	NA	TRBD1	TRBV27
TGTGCCAGCAGCGAGGCCGTAGCCGGGCCCGGGGAGCTGTTTTTT	CASSEAVAGPGELFF	TRBJ2-2	NA	NA	TRBV9
TGTGCCTGGAGCGACGACAGGGGGGTGGATGAAGCTTTCTTT	CAWSDDRGVDEAFF	TRBJ1-1	NA	TRBD1	TRBV30
TGTGCCAGTAGTGACCGAGCTAGCACAGATACGCAGTATTTT	CASSDRASTDTQYF	TRBJ2-3	NA	NA	TRBV19
TGTGCCAGCAGCACTGTTGAAGGAGAGCAGTACTTC	CASSTVEGEQYF	TRBJ2-7	NA	NA	TRBV7-2
TGTGCCAGCAGTTACTCACGGGGAGGTGGCACAGATACGCAGTATTTT	CASSYSRGGGTDTQYF	TRBJ2-3	few	NA	TRBV6-6
TGTGCCAGCCGCCCCCGGGGTGAGCAGTTCTTC	CASRPRGEQFF	TRBJ2-1	NA	NA	TRBV27
TGTGCCAGCAGCTATAGGACCAGCACAGATACGCAGTATTTT	CASSYRTSTDTQYF	TRBJ2-3	NA	NA	TRBV7-9
TGTGCCAGCAGCGTAACCGGGACAGACTACGAGCAGTACTTC	CASSVTGTDYEQYF	TRBJ2-7	NA	TRBD1	TRBV9
TGTGCCAGCAGCTTAGTGGGCGGAGTGGGTTATGAGCAGTTCTTC	CASSLVGGVGYEQFF	TRBJ2-1	NA	NA	TRBV11-3
TGTGCCAGCAGCAGAACAGGTAGTTCCGGAGAGACCCAGTACTTC	CASSRTGSSGETQYF	TRBJ2-5	NA	NA	TRBV11-2
TGTGCCTGGAGTGTCTTACAGGCGACCTCTGGGGCCAACGTCCTGACTTTC	CAWSVLQATSGANVLTF	TRBJ2-6	NA	NA	TRBV30
TGTGCCAGCAGCCAAGATTGGGGGAGGGTCACAGATACGCAGTATTTT	CASSQDWGRVTDTQYF	TRBJ2-3	once	TRBD2	TRBV14
TGTGCCAGCAGCTTAACCAGCGACGGCGTCAATGAGCAGTTCTTC	CASSLTSDGVNEQFF	TRBJ2-1	NA	NA	TRBV11-3
TGTGCCAGCAGGCAGGAGGGGAAGAATCAACCCCAGCATTTT	CASRQEGKNQPQHF	TRBJ1-5	NA	NA	TRBV6-5
TGTGCCAGTAGTATGCCCACTGAAGCTTTCTTT	CASSMPTEAFF	TRBJ1-1	few	NA	TRBV19
TGCGCCAGCAGCCACTCGCAGGGTGTTCAAGAGACCCAGTACTTC	CASSHSQGVQETQYF	TRBJ2-5	NA	NA	TRBV4-1
TGCGCCAGCAGCCAAGACGACCAGGCCTACAATGAGCAGTTCTTC	CASSQDDQAYNEQFF	TRBJ2-1	NA	NA	TRBV4-3
TGTGCCAGCAGCCCTGGGACTAGCGGGAGTAACGACGAGCAGTACTTC	CASSPGTSGSNDEQYF	TRBJ2-7	NA	TRBD2	TRBV28